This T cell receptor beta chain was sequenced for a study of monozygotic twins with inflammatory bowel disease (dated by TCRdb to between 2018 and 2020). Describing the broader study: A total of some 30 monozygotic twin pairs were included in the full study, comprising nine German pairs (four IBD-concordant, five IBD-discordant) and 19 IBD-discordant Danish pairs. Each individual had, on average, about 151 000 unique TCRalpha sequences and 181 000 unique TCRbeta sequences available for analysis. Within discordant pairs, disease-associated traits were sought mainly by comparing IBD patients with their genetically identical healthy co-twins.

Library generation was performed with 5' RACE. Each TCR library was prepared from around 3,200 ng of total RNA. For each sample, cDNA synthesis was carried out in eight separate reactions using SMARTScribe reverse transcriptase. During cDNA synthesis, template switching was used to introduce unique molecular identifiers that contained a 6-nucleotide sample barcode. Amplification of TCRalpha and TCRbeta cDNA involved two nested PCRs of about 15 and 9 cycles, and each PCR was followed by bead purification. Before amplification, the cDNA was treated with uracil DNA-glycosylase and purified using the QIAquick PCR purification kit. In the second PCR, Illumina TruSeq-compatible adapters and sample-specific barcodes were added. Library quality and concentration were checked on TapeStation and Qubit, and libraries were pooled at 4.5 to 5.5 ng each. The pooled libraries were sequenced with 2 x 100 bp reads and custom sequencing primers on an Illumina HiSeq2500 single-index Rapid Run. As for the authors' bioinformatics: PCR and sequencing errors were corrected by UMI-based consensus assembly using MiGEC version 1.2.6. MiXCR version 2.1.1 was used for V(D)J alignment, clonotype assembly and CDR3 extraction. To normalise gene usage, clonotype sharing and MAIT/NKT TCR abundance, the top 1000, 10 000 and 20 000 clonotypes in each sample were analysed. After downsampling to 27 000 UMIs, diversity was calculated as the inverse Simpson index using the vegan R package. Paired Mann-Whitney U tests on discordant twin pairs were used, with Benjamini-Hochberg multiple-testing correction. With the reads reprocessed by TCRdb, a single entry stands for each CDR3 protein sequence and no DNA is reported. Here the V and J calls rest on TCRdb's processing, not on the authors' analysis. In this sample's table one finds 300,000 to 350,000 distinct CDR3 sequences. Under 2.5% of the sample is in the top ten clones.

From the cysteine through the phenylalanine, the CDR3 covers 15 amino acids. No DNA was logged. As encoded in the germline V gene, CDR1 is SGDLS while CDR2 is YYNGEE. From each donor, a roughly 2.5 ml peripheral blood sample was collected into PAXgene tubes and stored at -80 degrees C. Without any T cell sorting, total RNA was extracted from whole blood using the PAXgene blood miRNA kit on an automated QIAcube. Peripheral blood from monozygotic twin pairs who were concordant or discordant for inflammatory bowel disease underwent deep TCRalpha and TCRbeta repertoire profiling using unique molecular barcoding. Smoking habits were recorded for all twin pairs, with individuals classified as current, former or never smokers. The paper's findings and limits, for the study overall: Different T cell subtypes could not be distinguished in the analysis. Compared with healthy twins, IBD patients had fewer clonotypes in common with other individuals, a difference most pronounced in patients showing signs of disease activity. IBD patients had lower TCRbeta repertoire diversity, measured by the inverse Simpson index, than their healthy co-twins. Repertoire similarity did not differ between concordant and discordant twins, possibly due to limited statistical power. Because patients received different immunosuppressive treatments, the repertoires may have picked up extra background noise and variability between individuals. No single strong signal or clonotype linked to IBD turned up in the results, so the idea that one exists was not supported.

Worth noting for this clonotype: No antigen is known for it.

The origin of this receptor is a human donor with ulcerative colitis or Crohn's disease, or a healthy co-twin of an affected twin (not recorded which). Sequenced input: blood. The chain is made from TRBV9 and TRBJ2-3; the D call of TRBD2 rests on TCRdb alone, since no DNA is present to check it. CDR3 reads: CASSPSGGPPDTQYF. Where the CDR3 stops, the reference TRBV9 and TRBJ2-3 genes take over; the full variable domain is DSGVTQTPKHLITATGQRVTLRCSPRSGDLSVYWYQQSLDQGLQFLIQYYNGEERAKGNILERFSAQQFPDLHSELNLSSLELGDSALYFCASSPSGGPPDTQYFGPGTRLTVL.